This T cell receptor beta chain came from a study of blood T cells in healthy people across ages. Primed by a sample-barcoded 5' primer and a J-beta primer mix, a second PCR proceeded for 7 to 11 cycles. TCRdb reprocessed the 5' RACE reads with MiXCR, giving one entry per CDR3 protein. The table shows hundreds of thousands of distinct CDR3 sequences, with about 48% occurring only once. The receptor was derived from a man aged 30-40 years in good health. Sequencing was done on a sample of blood.

CDR3 DNA sequence: TGTGCCAGCAAAACGGGGAACGGAGAGCAGTACTTC. Its protein product is CASKTGNGEQYF. The chain links TRBV6-1 to TRBJ2-4; D possibly corresponds to TRBD2 (5 bases). CDR1 is MNHNS, CDR2 SASEGT, per germline. V lost 7 bases and J lost 13, with 17 bases in between. This CDR3 is built from 12 residues.